This TCR beta chain was captured in a study of CD8+CD57+ T cells in acquired aplastic anemia listed by TCRdb under 2018. A note on the overall study: On average, sorted CD4+ and CD8+ cells yielded around 3.5 ug of extracted DNA, with a range of about 0.19 to 30 ug. Paper-wide results and their limitations: Patients and healthy controls showed no significant difference in CD8+ Simpson's diversity (P=0.060). Twenty-nine CD8+ CDR3 sequences were found in both patients and controls but appeared to be highly expressed in patients and within the immunodominant clones of the patients.

Profiling of TCR beta VDJ combinations and CDR3 sequences used genomic DNA as the template. An Illumina HiSeq 2000 was the platform used for TCR repertoire sequencing. On the authors' methods: Repertoires were assessed using TRBV/TRBJ rearrangement plots, CDR3 size and DJ length profiles, and Simpson's diversity index. Whichever DNA sequence was most abundant in the deep sequencing data was defined as the immunodominant clone. CDR3 amino acid sequences were checked for sharing across subjects and were also compared against the VDJdb database and published repertoires. TCRdb reran the public reads through fastp at Q25 and MiXCR, keeping productive beta chains. Entries are consolidated by CDR3 protein sequence, retaining the most common genes and DNA. It is TCRdb's table, rather than the study itself, that gives the V and J calls and clone size. This sample holds approximately 270,000 distinct CDR3 sequences; around 60% were observed only once. The top ten constitute approximately 8% of the sample.

TCR repertoires of sorted CD4+ and CD8+ blood T cells from severe aplastic anemia patients and healthy subjects were deep-sequenced in the study. Ficoll-Paque density gradient centrifugation was used to isolate peripheral blood mononuclear cells. CD4+ and CD8+ T cells were sorted by FACS or magnetic beads before DNA extraction. A remark on this clonotype: Its antigen is still unknown. Nothing much larger sits one base from this clone, and base qualities are not available.

Specimen: sorted CD4+, CD8+, or CD8+CD57+ T cells (not recorded which) from PBMCs. The TCR comes from a human donor with severe aplastic anemia or a healthy control (not recorded which).

The encoded CDR3 is CASSEGRGRALVTEAFF. Here is the DNA: TGTGCCAGCAGTGAAGGTCGGGGGCGCGCATTGGTCACTGAAGCTTTCTTT. The chain uses TRBV25-1 and TRBJ1-1; TRBD1 is perhaps the D gene, given 6 matching bases. Counted from cysteine to phenylalanine, this CDR3 has 17 amino acids. Of all the DNA, just the CDR3 is kept, 51 bases in frame from base 1. CDR1 and CDR2 (MGHDK, SYGVNS) derive from the germline V gene. The junction carries 20 bases between V and J, which are trimmed by 2 bases and 4 bases respectively.